These 7 T cell receptor beta chains came from one sample sequenced in a study of blood T cells in healthy people across ages. The authors ran a second PCR of about 7 to 11 cycles using a sample-barcoded 5' primer and a J-beta primer mix. From the 5' RACE reads, TCRdb called clonotypes with MiXCR, one entry per CDR3 protein. The table shows some 1.5 million distinct CDR3 sequences, with 28% occurring only once. Sequences were obtained from blood. Receptor source: a woman aged 30 to 39 in good health.

This clonotype has more than one count but fewer than ten. This chain links TRBV9 with TRBJ1-2; no clear D gene. The V gene's germline CDR1 is SGDLS and CDR2 YYNGEE. Trimming took off 4 bases at V and 8 bases at J, with 15 bases between the two ends. This CDR3 comprises 13 residues. The CDR3 region is CASSPMLGLGYTF. DNA of the CDR3: TGTGCCAGCAGCCCAATGCTTGGGCTCGGCTACACCTTC.

The chain joins TRBV2 to TRBJ1-5; tentative D call: TRBD1 (5 bases). The V gene lost 6 bases and the J gene lost 6 bases, with 12 bases spanning the gap. This CDR3 has 13 residues. The germline CDR1 and CDR2 sequences are SNHLY and FYNNEI. For the CDR3, the DNA is TGTGCCAGCAGGGGACTAGCAGGTCAGCCCCAGCATTTT. Its protein is CASRGLAGQPQHF. Filled out from reference TRBV2 and TRBJ1-5, the complete variable domain reads EPEVTQTPSHQVTQMGQEVILRCVPISNHLYFYWYRQILGQKVEFLVSFYNNEISEKSEIFDDQFSVERPDGSNFTLKIRSTKLEDSAMYFCASRGLAGQPQHFGDGTRLSIL.

In this sample, this clonotype turned up a few times. This chain uses TRBV12-3 or TRBV12-4 with TRBJ2-3; TRBD1 matches at 8 bases. With V trimmed by 7 bases and J by 0 bases, 9 bases remained unmatched. This CDR3 region has 16 residues. CDR3 nucleotides: TGTGCCAGCACCGAATACCGACAGGGGAGCACAGATACGCAGTATTTT. It translates to CASTEYRQGSTDTQYF.

This clonotype was seen a few times. The genes are TRBV7-2 and TRBJ1-2; D not resolved. CDR3 length: 13 residues. Germline lookup yields CDR1 SGHTA and CDR2 FQGNSA. Deletions cut 5 bases from V and 0 bases from J, with 7 bases between. The CDR3 protein is CTSSPQTNYGYTF. In nucleotides, the CDR3 is TGTACCAGCAGCCCCCAAACTAACTATGGCTACACCTTC. Using reference TRBV7-2 and TRBJ1-2 for the parts outside the CDR3, the full variable domain is GAGVSQSPSNKVTEKGKDVELRCDPISGHTALYWYRQSLGQGLEFLIYFQGNSAPDKSGLPSDRFSAERTGGSVSTLTIQRTQQEDSAVYLCTSSPQTNYGYTFGSGTRLTVV.

This chain uses TRBV30 with TRBJ2-4; 8 nucleotides line up with TRBD2. The J call is doubtful: the DNA matches TRBJ2-7 better. The CDR3 is 16 residues long. Germline V lookup: CDR1 GTSNPN, CDR2 SVGIG (reference sequence). CDR3 region: CAWSLHGSGGIGEQYF. The CDR3 DNA reads TGTGCCTGGAGTTTACATGGGAGCGGGGGTATCGGCGAGCAGTACTTC.

As to this clonotype: Being one base from a much bigger clone, this may be a read error. This chain links TRBV10-3 with TRBJ2-1, with 8 bases aligning to TRBD2. In germline, CDR1 is ENHRY, CDR2 SYGVKD. This CDR3 has 15 amino acids. The CDR3 DNA sequence: TGTGCCATCAGACAGGAGTTAGCGGGATTCAATGACCAGTTCTTC. The encoded protein is CAIRQELAGFNDQFF.

This clonotype was found a few times. In DNA form, the CDR3 reads TGTGCCAGCAGTGGGGACTCCAGAAATGGCTACACCTTC. Its translation: CASSGDSRNGYTF. The chain combines TRBV2 with TRBJ1-2, with D possibly matching TRBD1 (5 bases). Germline lookup yields CDR1 SNHLY and CDR2 FYNNEI. Trimming cost V 4 bases and J 6 bases, with 12 bases left between them. CDR3 length equals 13 residues.